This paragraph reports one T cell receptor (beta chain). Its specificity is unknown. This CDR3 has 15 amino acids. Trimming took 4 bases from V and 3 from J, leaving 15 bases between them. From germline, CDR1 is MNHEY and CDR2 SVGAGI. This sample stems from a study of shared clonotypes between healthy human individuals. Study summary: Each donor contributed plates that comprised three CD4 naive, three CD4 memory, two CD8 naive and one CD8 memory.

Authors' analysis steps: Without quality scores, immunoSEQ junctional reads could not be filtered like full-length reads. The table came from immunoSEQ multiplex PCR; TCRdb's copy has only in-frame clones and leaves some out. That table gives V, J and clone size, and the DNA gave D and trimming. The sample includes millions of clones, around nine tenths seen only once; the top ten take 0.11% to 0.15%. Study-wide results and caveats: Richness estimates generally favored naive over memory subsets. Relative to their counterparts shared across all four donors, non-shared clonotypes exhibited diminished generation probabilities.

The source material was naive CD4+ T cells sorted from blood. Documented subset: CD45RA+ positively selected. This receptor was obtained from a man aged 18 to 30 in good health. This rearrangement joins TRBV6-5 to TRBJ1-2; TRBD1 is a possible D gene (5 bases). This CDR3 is CASSSWGGNYYGYTF. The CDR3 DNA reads TGTGCCAGCAGTTCTTGGGGGGGGAACTACTATGGCTACACCTTC.